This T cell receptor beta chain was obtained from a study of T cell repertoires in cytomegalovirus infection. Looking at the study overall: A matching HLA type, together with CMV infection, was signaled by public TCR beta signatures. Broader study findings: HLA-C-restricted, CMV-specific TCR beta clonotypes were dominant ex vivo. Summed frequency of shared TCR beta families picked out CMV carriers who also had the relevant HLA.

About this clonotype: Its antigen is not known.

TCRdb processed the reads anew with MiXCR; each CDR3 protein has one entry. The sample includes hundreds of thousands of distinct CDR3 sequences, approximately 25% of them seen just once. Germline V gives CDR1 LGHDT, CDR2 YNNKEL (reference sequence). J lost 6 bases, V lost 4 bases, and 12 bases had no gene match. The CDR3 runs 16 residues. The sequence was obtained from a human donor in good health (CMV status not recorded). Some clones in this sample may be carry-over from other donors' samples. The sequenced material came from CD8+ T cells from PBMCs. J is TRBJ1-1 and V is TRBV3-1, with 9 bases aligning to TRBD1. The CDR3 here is CASSLGDRVPAPEAFF. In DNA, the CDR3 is TGTGCCAGCAGCCTCGGGGACAGGGTCCCGGCTCCTGAAGCTTTCTTT.